Here is one T cell receptor beta chain with its context. CDR1 and CDR2 from the germline V gene are SNHLY and FYNNEI. Trimming left V 2 bases short and J 6 bases short, with 10 bases between. The CDR3 is 13 residues long. The sample belongs to a study of T cell responses to AZD1222 COVID-19 vaccine. The table came from immunoSEQ multiplex PCR; TCRdb's copy has only in-frame clones and leaves some out. Of about 84,000 clones in the sample, approximately 85% are singletons; the top ten hold around 10%. This material consisted of peripheral blood, taken 28 days after the second AZD1222 dose. The gene calls are TRBV2 and TRBJ1-2; D is uncertain. The sequence came from an adult who received the AZD1222 COVID-19 vaccine. In DNA, the CDR3 is TGTGCCAGCAGTGAAATGAAACTGGATGGCTACACCTTC. Encoded protein: CASSEMKLDGYTF.